These 25 T cell receptor beta chains were all obtained from the same sample, sequenced in a study of identical twins. One entry per CDR3 protein results from TCRdb running MiXCR on the 5' RACE reads. The sample carries about 790,000 distinct CDR3 sequences, 18% recorded once. The sample was also reused in another study, on T cells expressing NK-cell markers.

The sample was PBMCs. These receptors came from a woman aged 18-29 years in good health.

This chain joins TRBV28 and TRBJ2-7; D assignment may be TRBD1 or TRBD2 (5 bases each). The ends were cut back, 6 bases at V and 4 bases at J, with 13 bases in the middle. Germline values: CDR1 MDHEN, CDR2 SYDVKM. This CDR3 has 13 residues. In DNA form, the CDR3 reads TGTGCCAGCAGGGGGGACCTCAAATACGAGCAGTACTTC. Its translation is CASRGDLKYEQYF. The full variable domain, in which reference TRBV28 and TRBJ2-7 provide the parts outside the CDR3, is DVKVTQSSRYLVKRTGEKVFLECVQDMDHENMFWYRQDPGLGLRLIYFSYDVKMKEKGDIPEGYSVSREKKERFSLILESASTNQTSMYLCASRGDLKYEQYFGPGTRLTVT.

This clonotype has more than one count but fewer than ten. This chain uses TRBV6-5 with TRBJ2-7; the D is unclear. The V end lost 0 bases, the J end lost 2 bases, and 11 bases lay between the germline ends. The CDR3 loop spans 15 amino acids. Germline loops: CDR1 MNHEY, CDR2 SVGAGI. CDR3 residues: CASSYSRRRTYEQYF. DNA for the CDR3: TGTGCCAGCAGTTACTCGAGGCGGAGAACCTACGAGCAGTACTTC.

This clonotype was found a few times. The chain has TRBV12-3 or TRBV12-4 and TRBJ2-2; D is perhaps TRBD1 or TRBD2 (6 bases each). Trimming removed 6 bases from V and 1 base from J, with 9 bases in between. There are 14 residues in the CDR3. The CDR3 bases are TGTGCCAGCAGGGGGGGCCTGAACACCGGGGAGCTGTTTTTT. The encoded protein is CASRGGLNTGELFF.

This clonotype has only a few counts. The chain uses TRBV10-3 and TRBJ2-3; 12 bases are shared with TRBD1. The CDR3 is 16 residues long. The trim removed 4 bases at V and 5 bases at J, leaving 7 bases unmatched. The germline gives CDR1 ENHRY, CDR2 SYGVKD. CDR3 amino acids: CAISVGQGATRDTQYF. CDR3 DNA sequence: TGTGCCATCAGTGTGGGACAGGGGGCGACCCGAGATACGCAGTATTTT.

This chain links TRBV10-3 with TRBJ2-5; 7 bases match TRBD2. With V trimmed by 0 bases and J by 5 bases, 9 bases remained unmatched. Per germline, CDR1 ENHRY and CDR2 SYGVKD. The CDR3 runs to 16 residues. Here the CDR3 reads CAISESDGGSPETQYF. CDR3 DNA: TGTGCCATCAGTGAGTCGGACGGGGGGTCCCCTGAGACCCAGTACTTC.

This chain links TRBV20-1 with TRBJ2-5; D remains ambiguous. The germline V gene has CDR1 DFQATT and CDR2 SNEGSKA (reference sequence). The CDR3 sequence is 14 residues long. The ends were cut back, 2 bases at V and 2 bases at J, with 12 bases in the middle. The CDR3 sequence: CSARHRLEQETQYF. The DNA of the CDR3 is TGCAGTGCTAGACACCGACTGGAGCAAGAGACCCAGTACTTC.

The rearrangement uses TRBV29-1 and TRBJ1-1; possibly TRBD1 for D (6 bases). The CDR3 runs 13 residues. V was shortened by 5 bases and J by 4 bases, with 14 bases between the two germline ends. Germline V gene data show CDR1 as SQVTM and CDR2 as ANQGSEA. CDR3 residues: CSVYQGMGTEAFF. The CDR3 nucleotides are TGCAGCGTTTATCAGGGGATGGGCACTGAAGCTTTCTTT.

A few counts support this clonotype. The CDR3 is CSAKRRSGSPGANVLTF. In DNA, the CDR3 is TGCAGTGCTAAGCGGCGGAGCGGGAGCCCCGGGGCCAACGTCCTGACTTTC. The V call is TRBV20-1, the J call TRBJ2-6, with 8 bases identical to TRBD2. CDR1 DFQATT and CDR2 SNEGSKA come from the germline V gene (reference sequence). The CDR3 runs 17 residues. V lost 4 bases, J lost 4 bases, and 12 bases stayed unmatched.

This clonotype was observed at least ten times. At one of its ends the junction is not consistent with the germline gene, which may arise from a read error. The chain couples TRBV5-1 to TRBJ2-1; tentatively, D is TRBD1 or TRBD2 (5 bases each). The germline V gene encodes CDR1 SGHRS and CDR2 YFSETQ. The CDR3 sequence is 11 residues long. The CDR3, as DNA: TGTGCCAGCAGCCCAGGGACTGAGCAGTTCTTC. Encoded protein: CASSPGTEQFF.

This clonotype was detected a few times. This chain uses TRBV7-9 with TRBJ1-1; D may be TRBD1 (5 bases). The CDR3 has 16 amino acids. Trimming shortened V by 5 bases and J by 1 base, and 17 bases separated the two germline ends. The V gene's germline CDR1 is SEHNR and CDR2 FQNEAQ (reference sequence). This chain's CDR3 is CASSPLMGRWNTEAFF. The CDR3 DNA sequence: TGTGCCAGCAGCCCTTTGATGGGACGGTGGAACACTGAAGCTTTCTTT.

This clonotype was observed a few times. The chain combines TRBV4-2 with TRBJ2-5, with a possible D match to TRBD1 (6 bases). CDR3 size: 15 residues. The V end was cut by 1 base, the J end by 0 bases, with 9 bases between. Germline V gives CDR1 LGHNA, CDR2 YNFKEQ. CDR3 coding DNA: TGTGCCAGCAGCCAAGGGGGGCAGTACCAAGAGACCCAGTACTTC. This gives the protein CASSQGGQYQETQYF.

This clonotype has just a few counts. This chain joins TRBV25-1 and TRBJ2-1; D is undetermined. Trimming stripped 7 bases from V and 4 bases from J, with 5 bases between. The CDR3 is made up of 11 amino acids. Per germline, CDR1 MGHDK and CDR2 SYGVNS. CDR3 sequence: CASNGYNEQFF. In DNA, the CDR3 is TGTGCCAGCAACGGTTACAATGAGCAGTTCTTC. Variable domain in full (rest from reference TRBV25-1 and TRBJ2-1): EADIYQTPRYLVIGTGKKITLECSQTMGHDKMYWYQQDPGMELHLIHYSYGVNSTEKGDLSSESTVSRIRTEHFPLTLESARPSHTSQYLCASNGYNEQFFGPGTRLTVL.

V and J are TRBV6-4 and TRBJ1-2; D unresolved. This CDR3 has 14 amino acids. The V and J ends lost 0 bases and 6 bases respectively, with 11 bases between them. Germline-derived CDR1 and CDR2 are MRHNA and SNTAGT. CDR3 sequence (DNA): TGTGCCAGCAGTGACTCGAGAGATCCCCATGGCTACACCTTC. Protein sequence: CASSDSRDPHGYTF.

This clonotype has a handful of counts. The chain recombines TRBV12-3 or TRBV12-4 with TRBJ2-1; D remains unclear. The length of the CDR3 is 11 residues. Trimming cost V 5 bases and J 11 bases, with 10 bases left between them. The CDR3 sequence is CASSPGRQQFF. The CDR3 bases are TGTGCCAGCAGTCCGGGTAGACAGCAGTTCTTC.

This clonotype was seen a handful of times. The rearrangement uses TRBV9 and TRBJ2-1; 8 nucleotides line up with TRBD1. Trimming took 3 bases from V and 0 from J; bases not matched to a gene: 2. This CDR3 spans 15 amino acids. The V gene's germline CDR1 is SGDLS and CDR2 YYNGEE. The CDR3 is CASSADRGSYNEQFF. The CDR3, as DNA: TGTGCCAGCAGCGCAGACAGGGGCTCCTACAATGAGCAGTTCTTC.

V and J are TRBV25-1 and TRBJ1-2; no reliable D call. This CDR3 has 14 amino acids. Germline V gives CDR1 MGHDK, CDR2 SYGVNS. V lost 5 bases, J lost 4 bases, and 14 bases lay in between. The CDR3 region is CASSPNGNAYGYTF. The CDR3 DNA follows: TGTGCCAGCAGTCCTAACGGGAACGCCTATGGCTACACCTTC.

The chain recombines TRBV3-1 with TRBJ2-1; D not resolved. Trimming cost V 0 bases and J 0 bases, with 6 bases left between them. CDR1 is LGHDT, CDR2 YNNKEL, per germline (reference sequence). The CDR3 has 15 amino acids. The CDR3 region is CASSQDPNSYNEQFF. DNA for the CDR3: TGTGCCAGCAGCCAAGACCCAAACTCCTACAATGAGCAGTTCTTC.

This clonotype appeared a single time. The chain has TRBV5-5 and TRBJ1-1, with D perhaps matching TRBD1 (5 bases). Germline CDR1 and CDR2: SGHKS and YYEKEE (reference sequence). The ends were cut back, 4 bases at V and 8 bases at J, with 12 bases in the middle. This CDR3 has 12 amino acids. The CDR3 bases are TGTGCCAGCAGCACTATTGCAGGGGAAGCTTTCTTT. Its translation is CASSTIAGEAFF.

The V gene is TRBV12-3 or TRBV12-4, the J gene TRBJ2-7; possible D gene TRBD1, 5 bases. Trimming stripped 6 bases from V and 5 bases from J, with 17 bases between. The CDR3 consists of 14 residues. In DNA form, the CDR3 reads TGTGCCAGCAGCAAACCGCTCCAGGGTCACGAGCAGTACTTC. This codes for CASSKPLQGHEQYF.

The genes are TRBV4-2 and TRBJ2-7, with 7 bases aligning to TRBD1. CDR1 and CDR2 from the germline V gene are LGHNA and YNFKEQ. The length of the CDR3 is 15 residues. The V and J ends lost 1 base and 4 bases, in that order; junction bases with no gene match: 7. The DNA of the CDR3 is TGTGCCAGCAGCCAAGCCCCACGGACAGGTTACGAGCAGTACTTC. Translating it yields CASSQAPRTGYEQYF.

This rearrangement joins TRBV15 to TRBJ2-3, with 9 positions matching TRBD2. This CDR3 is 16 amino acids long. V was pared by 0 bases and J by 6 bases, with 7 bases of the junction left unmatched. Per germline, CDR1 LNHNV and CDR2 YYDKDF (reference sequence). The CDR3, as DNA: TGTGCCACCAGCAGAGATCGGCTAGCGGGGCCGGATACGCAGTATTTT. Amino acids: CATSRDRLAGPDTQYF.

CDR3 DNA sequence: TGTGCCAGCAGCCCTCAGAGCCAAGAGACCCAGTACTTC. It is translated as CASSPQSQETQYF. The J gene is TRBJ2-5, the V gene TRBV7-2; D is unresolved. There are 13 residues in the CDR3. Per germline, CDR1 SGHTA and CDR2 FQGNSA. Trimming took off 5 bases at V and 1 base at J, with 8 bases between the two ends.

This clonotype was recorded a few times. J is TRBJ2-7 and V is TRBV6-1; TRBD2 might be the D (6 bases). V was trimmed by 7 bases and J by 5 bases, leaving 15 bases between them. CDR1 is MNHNS, CDR2 SASEGT, per germline. This CDR3 is built from 13 residues. The CDR3 DNA sequence: TGTGCCAGCAAGCCTAGCGAGAATCACGAGCAGTACTTC. It yields the protein CASKPSENHEQYF.

V is TRBV12-3 or TRBV12-4 and J is TRBJ2-3, with 8 bases fitting TRBD2. The ends lost 3 bases at V and 5 bases at J; junction bases unmatched: 7. The CDR3 has 15 residues. The CDR3, as DNA: TGTGCCAGCAGTTTGATAGCGGGGTTGGGAGATACGCAGTATTTT. This encodes CASSLIAGLGDTQYF.

V and J are TRBV4-1 and TRBJ1-5; 7 positions match TRBD1. Germline V gene sequence: CDR1 MGHRA, CDR2 YSYEKL. Germline trimming cut 4 bases from V and 5 bases from J; bases unmatched to any gene: 8. The CDR3 loop spans 15 amino acids. The CDR3 sequence: CASSPFEGADQPQHF. CDR3 in DNA: TGCGCCAGCAGCCCGTTCGAGGGGGCCGATCAGCCCCAGCATTTT.